The present entry profiles one T cell receptor beta chain with its context. Sequencing was performed with immunoSEQ multiplex PCR; in TCRdb, only in-frame clones are kept and a portion is missing. The table lists approximately 46,000 clones, roughly 84% of them singletons. The CDR3 spans 12 residues. The germline V gene encodes CDR1 MDHEN and CDR2 SYDVKM. The germline V and J ends were trimmed by 5 bases and 6 bases, with 11 bases remaining between them. The data stem from a study of blood T cell repertoires in COVID-19. The receptor's source is a woman aged 70-85 years with acute or convalescent COVID-19. This chain joins TRBV28 and TRBJ2-7, with D unresolved. Sequences were obtained from peripheral blood. Written as DNA, the CDR3 is TGTGCCAGCAGTCCCGGTCGGAGCGAGCAGTACTTC. Protein product: CASSPGRSEQYF.